This entry features one TCR beta chain sequence. The antigen it binds to is not known. No much larger clone exists at a distance of one base, and base qualities are not known. The meaning of the sample's time point label: cycle 2 day 1 (C2D1) of nivolumab. Relapse after autologous stem cell transplantation had occurred in all trial patients, and cohorts A, B and C were distinguished by prior brentuximab vedotin exposure. The trial cohort included some 53 patients with relapsed/refractory classical Hodgkin lymphoma, and each patient had a best overall response of complete response, partial response or progressive disease. Trial patients were treated with single-agent nivolumab in the multi-cohort phase II CheckMate 205 trial. Best overall response was determined by an independent review committee according to the 2007 International Working Group response criteria. Trial PBMCs were collected just before the start of nivolumab (C1D1) and during therapy at cycle 2 day 1 and cycle 4 day 1. Peripheral blood was collected in 8 mL Vacutainer Cell Preparation Tubes, from which PBMCs were isolated by centrifugation and then cryopreserved.

The CDR3 has 15 amino acids, counting the end cysteine and phenylalanine. The DNA shown is the 45-base CDR3, in frame from base 1. The germline V gene gives CDR1 as KGHSH and CDR2 as LQKENI. Trimmed from V: 6 bases; trimmed from J: 2 bases; junction bases lacking a gene match: 9. This sample is part of a study of PD-1 blockade in classical Hodgkin lymphoma (dated by TCRdb to about 2020). For the study in its entirety: Nivolumab dosing was 3 mg/kg intravenously every 2 weeks, continuing until either disease progression or unacceptable toxicity. A peripheral blood immune signature of response to PD-1 blockade in classical Hodgkin lymphoma was defined using TCR beta sequencing and CyTOF. Overall results and qualifications from the work: Trial patients with a complete response had baseline diversity similar to that of newly diagnosed patients, while partial responders and progressors had significantly lower diversity. Newly diagnosed patients were reported to have lower baseline TCR diversity than healthy donors, and relapsed/refractory patients were reported to have lower baseline TCR diversity still. The study covered only a single clinical trial cohort, and the causes of the repertoire differences, possibly disease activity or prior therapy, were still not defined. CD4+ but not CD8+ TCR diversity rose significantly by C4D1 (p=0.0027 vs p=0.16), most apparent in complete responders (p=0.02). Lower diversity was observed in patients in whom nivolumab was started less than 1 year after ASCT, and these patients were excluded from later analyses so that confounding by immune reconstitution would be avoided.

The Qiagen DNeasy kit was used to extract genomic DNA from unsorted PBMCs and from the negatively selected CD4+ and CD8+ fractions. TCR beta CDR3 regions were amplified by immunoSEQ multiplex PCR using primers annealing to V and J segments. A synthetic immune receptor repertoire was used to minimize amplification bias, and any remaining bias was removed computationally after sequencing. In the authors' own workflow: Repertoire diversity was quantified as the Shannon entropy index using custom Python scripts. Unsorted, CD4+ and CD8+ repertoires were examined separately, except in combined analyses, for which CD4+ and CD8+ sequences were merged in silico. Clonal expansion was defined as at least a 2-fold frequency increase after treatment relative to C1D1, with a pseudocount of 0.5 for undetected baseline clones. Singleton clones were defined as clones with 0 or 1 copy at C1D1, and non-singleton clones were defined as clones with 2 or more copies. By matching protein sequences in sorted samples from the same patient, clones expanded in unsorted samples were annotated as CD4+, CD8+ or unknown. Wilcoxon tests were applied to paired samples to test diversity changes from C1D1 to C4D1. This is the immuneACCESS table as TCRdb keeps it, with only in-frame sequences that have V and J called. A part of the clones is gone; compared with another copy, unresolved V genes explain less than half, and the rest is unexplained. That table is the source of V, J and clone size, and D and trimming were worked out from the DNA. Here the sample has 30,000 to 40,000 clones; around 80% occur a single time. Together, the top ten hold 15% to 20% of the sample.

The V gene is TRBV18 and the J gene is TRBJ2-7, with 8 junctional bases fitting TRBD2. The sample in question was peripheral blood mononuclear cells (PBMCs), obtained before the second cycle of nivolumab. The receptor's source is a human donor with classical Hodgkin lymphoma. For the CDR3, the sequence is CASSILAATPYEQYF. DNA sequence: TGTGCCAGCTCGATACTAGCGGCCACCCCCTACGAGCAGTACTTC.